What follows are 28 T cell receptor beta chains derived from one specimen sequenced in a study of T cell responses to AZD1222 COVID-19 vaccine. Some clones are missing from TCRdb's copy, which holds only in-frame ones; the method was immunoSEQ multiplex PCR. The table has 100,000 to 150,000 clones, around 90% seen once. Sample: peripheral blood, taken on day 0 of AZD1222 vaccination. Receptors were obtained from an adult in good health.

This chain uses TRBV4-3 with TRBJ1-1, with 10 bases aligning to TRBD1. The CDR3 length is 15 residues. The germline CDR1 and CDR2 sequences are LGHNA and YSLEER. V lost 1 base to trimming and J lost 7 bases; unmatched junction nucleotides: 6. CDR3 coding DNA: TGCGCCAGCAGCCAAGGCGGGACAGGGGAACATGAAGCTTTCTTT. Its protein is CASSQGGTGEHEAFF.

This clone occurred once. The chain combines TRBV7-8 with TRBJ2-7, with 13 bases that match TRBD2. Trimming took 5 bases from V and 10 from J; bases not matched to a gene: 2. Germline-derived CDR1 and CDR2 are SGHVS and FQNEAQ. This CDR3 has 12 amino acids. CDR3 residues: CASSGLAGAQYF. The DNA of the CDR3 is TGTGCCAGCAGCGGACTAGCGGGGGCCCAGTACTTC. The whole variable domain, remainder taken from reference TRBV7-8 and TRBJ2-7, is GAGVSQSPRYKVAKRGQDVALRCDPISGHVSLFWYQQALGQGPEFLTYFQNEAQLDKSGLPSDRFFAERPEGSVSTLKIQRTQQEDSAVYLCASSGLAGAQYFGPGTRLTVT.

The chain joins TRBV28 to TRBJ1-1; possible D gene TRBD1, 6 bases. Trimming stripped 4 bases from V and 11 bases from J, with 17 bases between. Germline V CDR1 and CDR2: MDHEN, SYDVKM. The CDR3 sequence is 13 residues long. CDR3 residues: CASSSLRGREAFF. Here the CDR3 DNA reads TGTGCCAGCAGTTCCCTCCGGGGGCGCGAGGCTTTCTTT. Using reference TRBV28 and TRBJ1-1 for the parts outside the CDR3, the full variable domain is DVKVTQSSRYLVKRTGEKVFLECVQDMDHENMFWYRQDPGLGLRLIYFSYDVKMKEKGDIPEGYSVSREKKERFSLILESASTNQTSMYLCASSSLRGREAFFGQGTRLTVV.

The rearrangement links TRBV27 to TRBJ1-5; tentative D call: TRBD1 (6 bases). V was pared by 6 bases and J by 2 bases, with 14 bases between. Per germline, CDR1 MNHEY and CDR2 SMNVEV (reference sequence). The CDR3 covers 15 residues. The CDR3 DNA sequence: TGTGCCAGCAGCTTGACATCAGGGGGCAATCAGCCCCAGCATTTT. This encodes CASSLTSGGNQPQHF.

The rearrangement joins TRBV3-1 (or the pseudogene TRBV3-2) to TRBJ2-5, with 8 nucleotides matching TRBD2. The V segment lost 1 base and the J segment 2 bases; nucleotides outside the gene matches: 9. The CDR3 runs to 17 residues. CDR1 and CDR2 (germline): LGHDT, YNNKEL (reference sequence). CDR3 nucleotide sequence: TGTGCCAGCAGCCAAGTTAAAACTAGCGGATTACAAGAGACCCAGTACTTC. Its protein is CASSQVKTSGLQETQYF.

This clone was seen once. The chain employs TRBV28 and TRBJ2-2; 8 positions match TRBD2. The CDR3 runs to 18 residues. Unmatched junction bases numbered 16, after V lost 6 bases and J lost 4 bases. Germline assignment: CDR1 MDHEN and CDR2 SYDVKM. The CDR3 DNA reads TGTGCCAGCAGCCCCCGGGTAGCGGGGTTGCCCTTCACCGGGGAGCTGTTTTTT. It is translated as CASSPRVAGLPFTGELFF.

This clone was seen a few times. This chain connects TRBV10-3 to TRBJ1-4; 9 nucleotides match TRBD1. The trim removed 10 bases at V and 9 bases at J, leaving 9 bases unmatched. Germline CDR1 reads ENHRY; CDR2 reads SYGVKD. This CDR3 is built from 13 residues. The DNA of the CDR3 is TGTGCCAGCGAGGACAGGGGAAAGAAAAAACTGTTTTTT. Translating gives CASEDRGKKKLFF.

In nucleotides, the CDR3 is TGCGCCAGCAGCATAACGACAGGGCAAAGGGAAGCTTTCTTT. It translates to CASSITTGQREAFF. This chain connects TRBV5-1 to TRBJ1-1; TRBD1 agrees at 7 bases. With 4 bases clipped from V and 8 bases from J, the junction kept 11 bases outside the gene matches. Looked up from germline, CDR1 is SGHRS and CDR2 is YFSETQ. CDR3 length equals 14 residues.

The rearrangement joins TRBV5-1 to TRBJ2-3; no clear D. In germline, CDR1 is SGHRS, CDR2 YFSETQ. Trimming stripped 0 bases from V and 0 bases from J, with 2 bases between. This CDR3 comprises 13 residues. The DNA for the CDR3 is TGCGCCAGCAGCTTGGATAGCACAGATACGCAGTATTTT. Translating it yields CASSLDSTDTQYF.

The chain couples TRBV19 to TRBJ1-5, with D possibly being TRBD1 (5 bases). The CDR3 contains 15 residues. Trimming stripped 8 bases from V and 1 base from J, with 15 bases between. From germline, CDR1 is LNHDA and CDR2 SQIVND (reference sequence). CDR3 sequence reads: CASSARVRSNQPQHF. In DNA, the CDR3 is TGTGCCAGTTCAGCCAGGGTGAGAAGCAATCAGCCCCAGCATTTT.

The chain is built from TRBV11-2 and TRBJ2-1, with 9 bases identical to TRBD2. V shed 1 base and J 7 bases; nucleotides not matched to a gene: 2. The CDR3 consists of 14 residues. Germline V lookup: CDR1 SGHAT, CDR2 FQNNGV. The CDR3, as DNA: TGTGCCAGCAGCTTAGTGCTAGCGGGGAATGAGCAGTTCTTC. Amino acid sequence: CASSLVLAGNEQFF.

The DNA of the CDR3 is TGCAGTGCTAGTTGGCAGGGAGAGAGTGCCACTGAAGCTTTCTTT. Its translation: CSASWQGESATEAFF. The chain is built from TRBV20-1 and TRBJ1-1; weak D call: TRBD1 (5 bases). Germline CDR1 is DFQATT and CDR2 is SNEGSKA (reference sequence). CDR3 length: 15 amino acids. V lost 3 bases to trimming and J lost 4 bases, with 18 bases between them.

This chain connects TRBV6-5 to TRBJ2-7; 7 nucleotides line up with TRBD1. The CDR3 contains 15 residues. V was pared by 8 bases and J by 6 bases, with 16 bases of the junction left unmatched. The V gene's germline CDR1 is MNHEY and CDR2 SVGAGI. The CDR3 sequence: CASSPRTGGAGEQYF. CDR3 nucleotides: TGTGCCAGCTCACCCCGGACAGGAGGAGCTGGCGAGCAGTACTTC.

This clone was recorded only once. The rearrangement links TRBV30 to TRBJ1-6; the D is unclear. This CDR3 contains 12 residues. V lost 2 bases, J lost 8 bases, and 7 bases lay in between. Germline V gives CDR1 GTSNPN, CDR2 SVGIG (reference sequence). The CDR3 here is CAWSHTDSPLHF. CDR3 nucleotide sequence: TGTGCCTGGAGTCACACGGATTCACCCCTCCACTTT.

This sequence joins TRBV9 and TRBJ2-7, with TRBD1 matching over 9 bases. The CDR3 runs 15 residues. In germline, CDR1 is SGDLS, CDR2 YYNGEE. V was clipped by 3 bases and J by 3 bases; unmatched bases: 7. The DNA of the CDR3 is TGTGCCAGCAGCGAGGGGACAGGGCGATACTACGAGCAGTACTTC. Its translation is CASSEGTGRYYEQYF.

This chain joins TRBV2 and TRBJ2-3; 8 bases map to TRBD1. The CDR3 length is 15 residues. The V and J ends lost 4 bases and 5 bases, in that order; junction bases with no gene match: 8. Germline CDR1 is SNHLY and CDR2 is FYNNEI. CDR3 bases: TGTGCCAGCAGTGCGCGGGACAGGAGGAGAGATACGCAGTATTTT. The encoded protein is CASSARDRRRDTQYF.

This clone was picked up one time. In DNA form, the CDR3 reads TGTGCCAGCAGCTTAGCGGACAGCTCCTATAATTCACCCCTCCACTTT. It codes for CASSLADSSYNSPLHF. The chain uses TRBV7-6 and TRBJ1-6, with D perhaps TRBD1 (6 bases). Germline V gives CDR1 SGHVS, CDR2 FNYEAQ. The CDR3 length is 16 residues. V was clipped by 0 bases and J by 0 bases, with 6 bases between them.

This clone was counted only a few times. The J gene is TRBJ2-5, the V gene TRBV7-9; 16 bases are shared with TRBD2. CDR3 length: 18 residues. CDR1 and CDR2 (germline): SEHNR, FQNEAQ (reference sequence). The V gene end was trimmed by 8 bases and the J gene end by 5 bases; junction bases not matched to a gene: 14. CDR3 coding DNA: TGTGCCAGCGCTCGTGCCGGGACTAGCGGGGGGGCCCGGGAGACCCAGTACTTC. Translation: CASARAGTSGGARETQYF.

Comments on this clone: The same CDR3 also results from other DNA sequences found in this sample. This rearrangement joins TRBV18 to TRBJ1-4; 9 bases map to TRBD1. The CDR3 length is 14 residues. CDR1 is KGHSH and CDR2 is LQKENI in the germline V gene. V lost 3 bases to trimming and J lost 8 bases; unmatched junction nucleotides: 4. The CDR3 protein is CASSPTGGREKLFF. CDR3 DNA: TGTGCCAGCTCACCGACAGGGGGTAGGGAAAAACTGTTTTTT. The whole variable domain, filled in from reference TRBV18 and TRBJ1-4, reads NAGVMQNPRHLVRRRGQEARLRCSPMKGHSHVYWYRQLPEEGLKFMVYLQKENIIDESGMPKERFSAEFPKEGPSILRIQQVVRGDSAAYFCASSPTGGREKLFFGSGTQLSVL.

The chain links TRBV19 to TRBJ2-3; D might be TRBD1 or TRBD2, each matching 5 bases. CDR1 LNHDA and CDR2 SQIVND come from the germline V gene (reference sequence). The V gene lost 3 bases and the J gene lost 2 bases, with 9 bases spanning the gap. The CDR3 runs to 14 residues. CDR3: CASSMMGDTDTQYF. Written as DNA, the CDR3 is TGTGCCAGTAGTATGATGGGGGACACAGATACGCAGTATTTT.

The gene calls are TRBV2 and TRBJ1-2; weak D call: TRBD1 (5 bases). The V end lost 0 bases, the J end lost 4 bases, and 18 bases lay between the germline ends. The V gene's germline CDR1 is SNHLY and CDR2 FYNNEI. This CDR3 spans 17 amino acids. The CDR3 sequence: CASSEAGGRGSIYGYTF. Here the CDR3 DNA reads TGTGCCAGCAGTGAAGCCGGGGGGAGGGGCTCCATCTATGGCTACACCTTC.

The genes are TRBV11-3 and TRBJ2-7; 7 bases fit TRBD1. CDR1 is SGHNT, CDR2 YENEEA, per germline. The CDR3 covers 14 residues. The V and J ends lost 6 bases and 2 bases, in that order; junction bases with no gene match: 7. The CDR3 loop reads CASSSTGQPYEQYF. In DNA form, the CDR3 reads TGTGCCAGCAGTTCGACGGGACAGCCCTACGAGCAGTACTTC.

The V and J genes are TRBV6-2 or TRBV6-3 and TRBJ2-3; 11 bases map to TRBD2. Germline-derived CDR1 and CDR2 are MNHEY and SVGEGT. V lost 2 bases and J lost 5; bases outside the gene matches: 6. This CDR3 contains 16 residues. The CDR3 DNA is TGTGCCAGCAGTTACCCTAGCGGGGGGCTTGGAGATACGCAGTATTTT. It is translated as CASSYPSGGLGDTQYF.

The table lists this clone with a count of one. The gene calls are TRBV30 and TRBJ1-1, with 7 bases lining up with TRBD1. CDR1 and CDR2 from the germline V gene are GTSNPN and SVGIG (reference sequence). This CDR3 comprises 13 residues. The junction had 4 bases not matched to a gene; V was cut back by 3 bases and J by 3 bases. The CDR3 loop is CAWRRQGHTEAFF. The CDR3 region has the DNA TGTGCCTGGAGGAGACAGGGACACACTGAAGCTTTCTTT.

This chain uses TRBV27 with TRBJ2-6; D gene ambiguous. This CDR3 is 12 amino acids long. V was clipped by 4 bases and J by 2 bases, with 0 bases between them. Germline CDR1 and CDR2: MNHEY and SMNVEV (reference sequence). CDR3 DNA sequence: TGTGCCAGCAGTTCTGGGGCCAACGTCCTGACTTTC. Its protein is CASSSGANVLTF.

This chain links TRBV19 with TRBJ2-2; D may be TRBD2 (5 bases). The germline V gene encodes CDR1 LNHDA and CDR2 SQIVND (reference sequence). V lost 9 bases, J lost 0 bases, and 11 bases lay in between. The CDR3 is 14 amino acids. The CDR3 bases are TGTGCCAGCAGGACTGGCGCGAACACCGGGGAGCTGTTTTTT. Translating gives CASRTGANTGELFF.

V is TRBV7-3 and J is TRBJ2-2; D ambiguous. V lost 5 bases and J 4 bases, leaving 14 bases between the germline ends. Per germline, CDR1 SGHTA and CDR2 FQGTGA. CDR3 length: 15 amino acids. CDR3 sequence (DNA): TGTGCCAGCAGCCCCGACACCCGGAGCACCGGGGAGCTGTTTTTT. This gives the protein CASSPDTRSTGELFF.

The chain has TRBV4-2 and TRBJ2-1, with 8 positions matching TRBD1. The CDR3 runs to 16 residues. V was pared by 3 bases and J by 8 bases, with 12 bases of the junction left unmatched. In germline, CDR1 is LGHNA, CDR2 YNFKEQ. The CDR3 DNA reads as TGTGCCAGCAGCCATAACCGCGGACAGGGAAAGGATGAGCAGTTCTTC. Translated: CASSHNRGQGKDEQFF.